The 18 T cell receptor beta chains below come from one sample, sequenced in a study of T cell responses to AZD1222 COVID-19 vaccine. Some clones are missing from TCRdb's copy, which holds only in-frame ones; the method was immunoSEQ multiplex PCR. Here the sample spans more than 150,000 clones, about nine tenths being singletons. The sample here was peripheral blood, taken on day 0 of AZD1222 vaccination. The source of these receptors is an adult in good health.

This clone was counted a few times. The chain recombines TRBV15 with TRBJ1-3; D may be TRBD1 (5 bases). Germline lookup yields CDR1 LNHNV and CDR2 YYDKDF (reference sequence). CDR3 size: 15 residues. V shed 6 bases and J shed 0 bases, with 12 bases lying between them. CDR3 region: CATSPAGFSGNTIYF. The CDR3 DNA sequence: TGTGCCACCAGTCCTGCAGGGTTCTCTGGAAACACCATATATTTT.

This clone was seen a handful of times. The CDR3 nucleotides read TGTGCCAGCAGCCACCCCAGCGGGGGAGATACGCAGTATTTT. This translates into CASSHPSGGDTQYF. The chain combines TRBV3-1 (or the pseudogene TRBV3-2) with TRBJ2-3; 8 bases agree with TRBD2. Trimming removed 3 bases from V and 5 bases from J; junction bases left unmatched: 4. The CDR3 spans 14 residues. Germline CDR1 and CDR2: LGHDT and YNNKEL (reference sequence).

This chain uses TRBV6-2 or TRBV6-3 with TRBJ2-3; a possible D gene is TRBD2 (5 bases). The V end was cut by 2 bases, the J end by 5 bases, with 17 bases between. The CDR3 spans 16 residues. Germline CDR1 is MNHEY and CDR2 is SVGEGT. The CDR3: CASSYGEPGVGDTQYF. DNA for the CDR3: TGTGCCAGCAGTTACGGAGAGCCCGGGGTAGGAGATACGCAGTATTTT.

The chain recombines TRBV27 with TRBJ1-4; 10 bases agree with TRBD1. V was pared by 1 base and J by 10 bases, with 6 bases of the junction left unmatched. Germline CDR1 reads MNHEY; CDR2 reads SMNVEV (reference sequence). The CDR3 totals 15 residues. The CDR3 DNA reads TGTGCCAGCAGTTTATTAGGGACAGGGGTCCGAAAACTGTTTTTT. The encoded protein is CASSLLGTGVRKLFF.

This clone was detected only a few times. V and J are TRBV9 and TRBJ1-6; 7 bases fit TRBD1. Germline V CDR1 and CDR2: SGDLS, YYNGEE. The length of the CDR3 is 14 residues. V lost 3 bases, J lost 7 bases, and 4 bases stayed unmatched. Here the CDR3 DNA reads TGTGCCAGCAGCGCGGGACAGCCGAATTCACCCCTCCACTTT. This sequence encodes CASSAGQPNSPLHF. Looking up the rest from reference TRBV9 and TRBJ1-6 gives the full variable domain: DSGVTQTPKHLITATGQRVTLRCSPRSGDLSVYWYQQSLDQGLQFLIQYYNGEERAKGNILERFSAQQFPDLHSELNLSSLELGDSALYFCASSAGQPNSPLHFGNGTRLTVT.

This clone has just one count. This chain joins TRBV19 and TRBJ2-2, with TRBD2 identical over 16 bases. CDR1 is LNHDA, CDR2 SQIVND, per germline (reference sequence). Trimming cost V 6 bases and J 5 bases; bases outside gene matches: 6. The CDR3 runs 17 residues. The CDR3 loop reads CASSGTSGGARTGELFF. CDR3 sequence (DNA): TGTGCCAGTAGCGGGACTAGCGGGGGGGCGCGGACCGGGGAGCTGTTTTTT.

The CDR3 DNA sequence: TGTGCCAGCAGCTACAGGGTTAACTATGGCTACACCTTC. Translating it yields CASSYRVNYGYTF. The chain recombines TRBV7-2 with TRBJ1-2; tentatively, D is TRBD1 (6 bases). CDR1 is SGHTA, CDR2 FQGNSA, per germline. There are 13 residues in the CDR3. The V end was cut by 4 bases, the J end by 1 base, with 7 bases between.

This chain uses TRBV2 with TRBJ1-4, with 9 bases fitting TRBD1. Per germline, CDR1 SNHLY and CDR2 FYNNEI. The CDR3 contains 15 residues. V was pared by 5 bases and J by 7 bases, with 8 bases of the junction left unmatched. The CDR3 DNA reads TGTGCCAGCAGTTCCCCCGGGGACAGGGTTGAAAAACTGTTTTTT. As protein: CASSSPGDRVEKLFF.

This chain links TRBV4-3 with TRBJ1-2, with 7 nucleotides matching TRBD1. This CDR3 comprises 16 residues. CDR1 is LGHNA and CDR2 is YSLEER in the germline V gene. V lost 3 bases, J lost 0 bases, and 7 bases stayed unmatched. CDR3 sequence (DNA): TGCGCCAGCAGCCAGATGGACAGGAAAACTAACTATGGCTACACCTTC. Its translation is CASSQMDRKTNYGYTF.

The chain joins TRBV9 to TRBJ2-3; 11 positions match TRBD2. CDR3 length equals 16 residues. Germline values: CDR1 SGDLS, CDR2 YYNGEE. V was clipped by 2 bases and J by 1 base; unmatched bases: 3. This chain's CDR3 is CASSVASGGRTDTQYF. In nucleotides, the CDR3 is TGTGCCAGCAGCGTGGCTAGCGGGGGGCGCACAGATACGCAGTATTTT.

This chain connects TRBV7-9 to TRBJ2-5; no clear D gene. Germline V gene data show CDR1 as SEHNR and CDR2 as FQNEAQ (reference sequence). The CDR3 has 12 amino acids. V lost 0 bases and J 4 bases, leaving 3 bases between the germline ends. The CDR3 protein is CASSLALETQYF. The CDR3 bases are TGTGCCAGCAGCTTAGCGTTAGAGACCCAGTACTTC.

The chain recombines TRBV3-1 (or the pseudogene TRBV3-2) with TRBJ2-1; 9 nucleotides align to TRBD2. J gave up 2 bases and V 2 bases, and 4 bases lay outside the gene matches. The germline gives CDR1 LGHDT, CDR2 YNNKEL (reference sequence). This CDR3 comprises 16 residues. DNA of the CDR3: TGTGCCAGCAGCCAATTTGCGGGAGGGGCCTACAATGAGCAGTTCTTC. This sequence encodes CASSQFAGGAYNEQFF.

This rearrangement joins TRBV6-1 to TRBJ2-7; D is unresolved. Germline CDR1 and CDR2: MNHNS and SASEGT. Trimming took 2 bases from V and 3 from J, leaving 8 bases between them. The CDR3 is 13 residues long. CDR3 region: CASSEYGVYEQYF. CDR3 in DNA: TGTGCCAGCAGTGAATATGGGGTCTACGAGCAGTACTTC.

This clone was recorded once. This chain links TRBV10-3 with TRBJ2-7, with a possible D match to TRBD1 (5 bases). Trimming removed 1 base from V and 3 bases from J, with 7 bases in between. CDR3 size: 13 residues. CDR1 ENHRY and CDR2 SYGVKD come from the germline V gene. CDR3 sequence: CAISEWQGYEQYF. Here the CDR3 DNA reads TGTGCCATCAGTGAGTGGCAGGGCTACGAGCAGTACTTC.

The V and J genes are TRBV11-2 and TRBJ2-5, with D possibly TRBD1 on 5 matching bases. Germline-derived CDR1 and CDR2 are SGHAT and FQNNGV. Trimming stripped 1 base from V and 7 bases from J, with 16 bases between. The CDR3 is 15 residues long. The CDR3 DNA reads TGTGCCAGCAGCTTAGCCTGGGCTAGTCAGGGGACCCAGTACTTC. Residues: CASSLAWASQGTQYF.

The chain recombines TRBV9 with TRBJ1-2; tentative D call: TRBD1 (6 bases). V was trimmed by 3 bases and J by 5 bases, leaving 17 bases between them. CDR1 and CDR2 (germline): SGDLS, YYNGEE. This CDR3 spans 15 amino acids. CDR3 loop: CASSAQGGGRYGYTF. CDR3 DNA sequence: TGTGCCAGCAGCGCGCAGGGAGGGGGGCGATATGGCTACACCTTC.

CDR3 sequence: CASSLVDRGNTEAFF. CDR3 nucleotides: TGTGCCAGCAGCTTGGTGGATCGAGGGAACACTGAAGCTTTCTTT. The rearrangement uses TRBV5-4 and TRBJ1-1; D is unresolved. V was shortened by 0 bases and J by 1 base, with 10 bases between the two germline ends. The CDR3 has 15 residues. CDR1 SGHNT and CDR2 YYREEE come from the germline V gene (reference sequence). Drawing the rest from reference TRBV5-4 and TRBJ1-1, the complete variable domain is ETGVTQSPTHLIKTRGQQVTLRCSSQSGHNTVSWYQQALGQGPQFIFQYYREEENGRGNFPPRFSGLQFPNYSSELNVNALELDDSALYLCASSLVDRGNTEAFFGQGTRLTVV.

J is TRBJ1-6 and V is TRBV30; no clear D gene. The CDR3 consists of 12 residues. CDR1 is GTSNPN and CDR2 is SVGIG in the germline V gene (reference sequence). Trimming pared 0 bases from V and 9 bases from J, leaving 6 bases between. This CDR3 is CAWSVQSSPLHF. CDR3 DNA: TGTGCCTGGAGTGTACAAAGTTCACCCCTCCACTTT. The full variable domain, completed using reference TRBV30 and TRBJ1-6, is SQTIHQWPATLVQPVGSPLSLECTVEGTSNPNLYWYRQAAGRGLQLLFYSVGIGQISSEVPQNLSASRPQDRQFILSSKKLLLSDSGFYLCAWSVQSSPLHFGNGTRLTVT.